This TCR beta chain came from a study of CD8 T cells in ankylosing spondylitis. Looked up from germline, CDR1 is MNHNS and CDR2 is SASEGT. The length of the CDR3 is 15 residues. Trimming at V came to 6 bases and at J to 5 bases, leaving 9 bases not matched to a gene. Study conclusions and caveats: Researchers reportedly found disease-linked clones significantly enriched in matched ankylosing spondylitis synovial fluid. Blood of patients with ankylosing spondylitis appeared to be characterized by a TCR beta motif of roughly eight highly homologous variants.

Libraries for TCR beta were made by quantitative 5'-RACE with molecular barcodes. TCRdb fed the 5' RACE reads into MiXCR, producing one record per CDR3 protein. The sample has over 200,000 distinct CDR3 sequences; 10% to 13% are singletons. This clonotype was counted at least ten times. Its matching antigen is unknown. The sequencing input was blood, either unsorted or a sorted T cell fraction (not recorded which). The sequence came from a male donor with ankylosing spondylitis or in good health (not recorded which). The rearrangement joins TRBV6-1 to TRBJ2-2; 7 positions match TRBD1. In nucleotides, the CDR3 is TGTGCCAGCAGGGTCGGGACAGAGGGTACCGGGGAGCTGTTTTTT. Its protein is CASRVGTEGTGELFF.